The 4 T cell receptor beta chains in this list originate from one sample, sequenced in a study of naive and memory T cell subsets. TCR cDNA received a 3' ligated oligonucleotide that carried a UMI. Four PCR rounds used nested alpha and beta constant region primers plus the SP2 primer. In TCRdb, the 5' RACE reads were re-called with MiXCR into one record per CDR3 protein. The sample has about 62,000 distinct CDR3 sequences; around 8% are singletons. The receptors shown here come from a female donor in good health.

This clonotype was recorded a few times. The J gene is TRBJ2-5, the V gene TRBV12-3 or TRBV12-4; TRBD1 matches at 8 bases. This CDR3 is built from 13 residues. V lost 5 bases, J lost 4 bases, and 3 bases stayed unmatched. CDR3 sequence reads: CASSPTGAETQYF. As DNA, the CDR3 is TGTGCCAGCAGTCCGACAGGGGCAGAGACCCAGTACTTC.

This clonotype appeared many times. This chain joins TRBV5-5 and TRBJ2-3; the match to TRBD1 covers 7 bases. CDR1 is SGHKS and CDR2 is YYEKEE in the germline V gene (reference sequence). The ends lost 3 bases at V and 6 bases at J; junction bases unmatched: 22. CDR3 length equals 19 residues. The CDR3 bases are TGTGCCAGCAGCTCGAAACCCAAAGCGGACAGGCCCGAGGGGGATACGCAGTATTTT. It encodes CASSSKPKADRPEGDTQYF.

On this clonotype: At one end the junction does not follow the germline gene, possibly because of a read error. The V and J genes are TRBV15 and TRBJ2-5; D possibly corresponds to TRBD2 (5 bases). This CDR3 has 18 residues. CDR1 is LNHNV and CDR2 is YYDKDF in the germline V gene (reference sequence). CDR3 DNA sequence: TGTGCCACCAGCAGCCCTTCATTATCGAGGGAACCCCAAGGGACCCAGTACTTC. This encodes CATSSPSLSREPQGTQYF.

A few counts support this clonotype. The chain combines TRBV5-4 with TRBJ1-2, with no clear D. Trimming took 4 bases from V and 4 from J, leaving 14 bases between them. The CDR3 totals 14 residues. Germline-derived CDR1 and CDR2 are SGHNT and YYREEE (reference sequence). Written as DNA, the CDR3 is TGTGCCAGCAGCCGTATTTTGGAGCCCTATGGCTACACCTTC. Encoded protein: CASSRILEPYGYTF.